The clone carrying this T cell receptor beta chain has ten or more counts. Its antigen is not identified. This entry comes from a study of regulatory T cells in long-lasting Graves disease. Findings of the study overall: Preferential use of TRBV28, TRBJ1-2 and TRBJ2-5 was seen in persistent disease.

Arm-PCR of CDR3 regions and iRepertoire HTBI primers were used to build TCR beta libraries. TCRdb re-analysed the multiplex PCR reads in MiXCR, keeping a single row per CDR3 protein. The data show 300,000 to 400,000 distinct CDR3 sequences, about a sixth seen once. Regarding time point: newly diagnosed GD, antithyroid drugs for less than 3 months. RNA from PBMCs was the source of the TCR library. Peripheral blood, 7 to 9.5 milliliters of it, was drawn into EDTA tubes. The germline gives CDR1 SGHKS, CDR2 YYEKEE (reference sequence). There are 15 residues in the CDR3. V lost 4 bases and J lost 2, with 12 bases in between.

The chain combines TRBV5-5 with TRBJ2-2; no clear D. The material was peripheral blood mononuclear cells (PBMCs), obtained at new diagnosis, from a patient treated with antithyroid drugs. This receptor was taken from a female donor with Graves disease. CDR3 DNA sequence: TGTGCCAGCAGCCGCTGGCGGCTAAACACCGGGGAGCTGTTTTTT. This gives the protein CASSRWRLNTGELFF. Based on the CDR3 plus reference TRBV5-5 and TRBJ2-2, the full variable domain is DAGVTQSPTHLIKTRGQQVTLRCSPISGHKSVSWYQQVLGQGPQFIFQYYEKEERGRGNFPDRFSARQFPNYSSELNVNALLLGDSALYLCASSRWRLNTGELFFGEGSRLTVL.